This T cell receptor (beta chain) emerged from a study of cytomegalovirus exposure and HLA in healthy donors. Study findings and constraints: Later analysis placed DRB1 highest and HLA-C lowest in TCR association rates, which differed by HLA locus.

As to this clone: What it binds is unknown.

PCR primers comprised 60 Vbeta and 13 Jbeta primers. The assay was immunoSEQ multiplex PCR, and TCRdb's table has in-frame clones only and misses some. The sample contains about 160,000 clones, 82% of which appear only once. Sequenced material: PBMCs. The source is a girl aged 5-17 years in good health and CMV-seropositive.

Here the CDR3 DNA reads TGTGCCAGCAGCCCGGAACATACGGCCTTGGAGGGCGGGGAGCTGTTTTTT. Translation: CASSPEHTALEGGELFF. The rearrangement joins TRBV5-4 to TRBJ2-2, with D possibly matching TRBD2 (6 bases). Germline V CDR1 and CDR2: SGHNT, YYREEE (reference sequence). V shed 4 bases and J shed 7 bases, with 23 bases lying between them. This CDR3 region has 17 residues.